The rows below give T cell receptor beta chains drawn from one sample of a study of blood T cell repertoires in COVID-19. Profiled with immunoSEQ multiplex PCR; TCRdb holds only in-frame clones, not every one. The table has approximately 150,000 clones, just over 90% seen once; the top ten hold around 2%. Sequenced material: peripheral blood. Receptors were obtained from an older woman with COVID-19, enrolled during active disease. The CDR3 runs from the conserved cysteine through the conserved F or W. The order of the fields is D gene, CDR3 length, clone size, J gene, V gene, CDR3 protein, CDR3 DNA. A D gene is named only where the DNA matches it firmly. Rows give clone size only sometimes, using once, few, many, or a class for an expanded clone.

TRBD2 16 once TRBJ2-1 TRBV9 CASSAIAASGRNEQFF TGTGCCAGCAGCGCGATTGCGGCTAGCGGGCGCAATGAGCAGTTCTTC
NA 12 NA TRBJ1-2 TRBV2 CASKASNYGYTF TGTGCCAGCAAAGCATCTAACTATGGCTACACCTTC
TRBD1 11 NA TRBJ1-1 TRBV12-3/TRBV12-4 CASSQGQGPFF TGTGCCAGCAGCCAGGGACAGGGTCCTTTCTTT
NA 13 NA TRBJ1-1 TRBV6-6 CASSLLEGIEAFF TGTGCCAGCAGTTTATTGGAGGGGATTGAAGCTTTCTTT
NA 15 NA TRBJ1-3 TRBV3-1/TRBV3-2 CASSHNRAGGNTIYF TGTGCCAGCAGCCATAACAGGGCGGGTGGAAACACCATATATTTT
TRBD1 13 NA TRBJ2-1 TRBV28 CASKSGQVNEQFF TGTGCCAGCAAATCGGGACAGGTGAATGAGCAGTTCTTC
NA 16 NA TRBJ1-4 TRBV6-5 CASSYSPTDTGEKLFF TGTGCCAGCAGTTACTCGCCGACAGACACAGGTGAAAAACTGTTTTTT
TRBD2 15 NA TRBJ2-4 TRBV11-2 CASSLERGSQNIQYF TGTGCCAGCAGCTTAGAGCGGGGGAGTCAAAACATTCAGTACTTC
NA 11 NA TRBJ1-4 TRBV29-1 CSGQNNEKLFF TGCAGCGGACAGAATAATGAAAAACTGTTTTTT
TRBD1 14 NA TRBJ1-5 TRBV6-6 CASRKGDRRQPQHF TGTGCCAGCAGAAAAGGGGACAGGCGTCAGCCCCAGCATTTT
TRBD1 14 few TRBJ1-2 TRBV2 CASSRGHWDYGYTF TGTGCCAGCAGCAGGGGGCACTGGGACTATGGCTACACCTTC
NA 13 NA TRBJ2-1 TRBV11-2 CASSLLPNGEQFF TGTGCCAGCAGCTTACTCCCCAACGGGGAGCAGTTCTTC
NA 14 NA TRBJ1-3 TRBV19 CASSTGGGGNTIYF TGTGCCAGTAGTACCGGCGGGGGTGGAAACACCATATATTTT